This TCR beta chain was retrieved from a study of somatic mutations in cytotoxic T cells in rheumatoid arthritis. Study summary: Flow-sorting brought some V beta antibody-stained T-cell populations to nearly 100% purity, V beta1+ cells sequenced for TCRB among them.

Here immunoSEQ multiplex PCR was the method, and the copy in TCRdb shows in-frame clones only, minus some. Of tens of thousands of clones listed, about four fifths were seen once; the top ten hold over 13%. Regarding the study as a whole: For rheumatoid arthritis patients, the slight TRBV07 underrepresentation lacked multiple-comparison adjustment. The top CD8+ clone topped 20% of CD8+ cells in about an eighth of the roughly 60 patients.

Concerning this clone itself: Its target is not known.

After removal of 4 bases from V and 6 bases from J, the junction contained 14 bases not matched to a gene. The CDR3 is made up of 17 amino acids. CDR1 SGHVS and CDR2 FNYEAQ come from the germline V gene. The TCR originated in an adult with rheumatoid arthritis. The chain has TRBV7-6 and TRBJ2-1, with 8 nucleotides matching TRBD2. Sequenced: CD8+ T cells sorted from blood. In DNA, the CDR3 is TGTGCCAGCAGCTCGTTCGGGGGGGACGCCGGGGGCAATGAGCAGTTCTTC. It translates to CASSSFGGDAGGNEQFF.